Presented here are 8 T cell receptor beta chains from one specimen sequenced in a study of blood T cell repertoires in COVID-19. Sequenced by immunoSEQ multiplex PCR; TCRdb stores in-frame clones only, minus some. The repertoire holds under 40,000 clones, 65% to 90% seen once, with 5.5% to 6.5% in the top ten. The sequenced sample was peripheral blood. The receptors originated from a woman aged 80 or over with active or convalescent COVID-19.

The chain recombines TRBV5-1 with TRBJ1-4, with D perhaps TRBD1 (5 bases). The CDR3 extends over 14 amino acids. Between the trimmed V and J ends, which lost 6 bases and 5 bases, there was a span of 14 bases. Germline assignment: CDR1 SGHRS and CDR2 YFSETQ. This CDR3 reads CASTRGGENEKLFF. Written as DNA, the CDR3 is TGCGCCAGCACAAGGGGAGGGGAAAATGAAAAACTGTTTTTT.

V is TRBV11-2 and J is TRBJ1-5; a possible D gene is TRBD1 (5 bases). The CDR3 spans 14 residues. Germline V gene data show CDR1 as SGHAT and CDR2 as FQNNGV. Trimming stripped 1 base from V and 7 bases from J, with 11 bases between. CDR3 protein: CASSLGGSEQPQHF. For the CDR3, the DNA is TGTGCCAGCAGCTTAGGGGGCAGCGAGCAGCCCCAGCATTTT.

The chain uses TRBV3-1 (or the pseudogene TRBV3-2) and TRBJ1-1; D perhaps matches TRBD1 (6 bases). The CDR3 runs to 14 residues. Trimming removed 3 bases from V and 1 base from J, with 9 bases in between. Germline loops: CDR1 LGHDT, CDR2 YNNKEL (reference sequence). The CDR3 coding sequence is TGTGCCAGCAGCCAGCTACAGGGGAACACTGAAGCTTTCTTT. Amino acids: CASSQLQGNTEAFF.

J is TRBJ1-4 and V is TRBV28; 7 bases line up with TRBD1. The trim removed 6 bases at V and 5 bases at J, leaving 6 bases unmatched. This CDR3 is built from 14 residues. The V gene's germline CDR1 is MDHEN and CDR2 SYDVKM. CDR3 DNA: TGTGCCAGCAGGGGTAGACAGGGAAATGAAAAACTGTTTTTT. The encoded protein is CASRGRQGNEKLFF.

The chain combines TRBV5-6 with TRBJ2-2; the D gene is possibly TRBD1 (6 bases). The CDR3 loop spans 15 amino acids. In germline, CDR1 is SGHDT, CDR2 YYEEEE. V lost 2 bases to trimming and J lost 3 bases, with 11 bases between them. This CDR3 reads CASSLQGLDTGELFF. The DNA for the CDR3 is TGTGCCAGCAGCTTACAGGGTCTAGACACCGGGGAGCTGTTTTTT.

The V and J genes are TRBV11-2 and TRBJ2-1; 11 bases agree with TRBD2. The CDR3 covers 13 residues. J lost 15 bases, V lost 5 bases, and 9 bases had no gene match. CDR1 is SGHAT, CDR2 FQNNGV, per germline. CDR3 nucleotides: TGTGCCAGCAGCCCCCGAACTAGCGGGAGAGGGTTCTTC. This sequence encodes CASSPRTSGRGFF.

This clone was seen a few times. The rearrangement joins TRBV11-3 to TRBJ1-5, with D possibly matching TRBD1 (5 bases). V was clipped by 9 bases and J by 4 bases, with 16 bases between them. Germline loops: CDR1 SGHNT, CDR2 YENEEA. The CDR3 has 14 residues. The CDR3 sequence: CASGGLTSNQPQHF. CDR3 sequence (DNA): TGTGCCAGTGGGGGACTTACGTCGAATCAGCCCCAGCATTTT.

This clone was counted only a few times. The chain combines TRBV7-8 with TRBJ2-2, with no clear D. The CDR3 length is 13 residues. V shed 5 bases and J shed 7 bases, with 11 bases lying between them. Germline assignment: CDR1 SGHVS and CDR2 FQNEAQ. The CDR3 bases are TGTGCCAGCAGCGCAATCGGGTTCGGGGAGCTGTTTTTT. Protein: CASSAIGFGELFF.